The 29 T cell receptor beta chains listed next were all sequenced from one sample in a study of blood T cell repertoires in COVID-19. Produced via immunoSEQ multiplex PCR; TCRdb's table is partial and in-frame only. The sample has more than 100,000 clones; more than 75% are singletons. Specimen: peripheral blood. These receptors all come from a human donor in a cohort sampled during active COVID-19.

This sequence joins TRBV5-6 and TRBJ1-2; no reliable D call. The CDR3 runs to 12 residues. The germline V gene encodes CDR1 SGHDT and CDR2 YYEEEE. Between the trimmed V and J ends, which lost 5 bases and 7 bases, there was a span of 12 bases. In DNA, the CDR3 is TGTGCCAGCAGGACAATGGGCAGTGGCTACACCTTC. Translation gives CASRTMGSGYTF.

The chain combines TRBV15 with TRBJ2-1, with TRBD1 matching 9 bases. CDR1 is LNHNV, CDR2 YYDKDF, per germline (reference sequence). V dropped 0 bases and J dropped 5; count of bases not matched to a gene: 5. This CDR3 is 16 amino acids long. The CDR3 spells CATSRDPGTGNNEQFF. CDR3 in DNA: TGTGCCACCAGCAGAGATCCCGGGACAGGGAACAATGAGCAGTTCTTC.

V is TRBV9 and J is TRBJ1-3; no clear D gene. V was shortened by 8 bases and J by 0 bases, with 12 bases between the two germline ends. The germline V gene encodes CDR1 SGDLS and CDR2 YYNGEE. There are 14 residues in the CDR3. CDR3 coding DNA: TGTGCCAGTGGCCCTTCAACCTCTGGAAACACCATATATTTT. This translates into CASGPSTSGNTIYF.

In its sample, this clone was seen a few times. The chain joins TRBV6-5 to TRBJ2-7; 8 positions match TRBD1. The CDR3 has 15 residues. V was clipped by 0 bases and J by 0 bases; unmatched bases: 1. The germline CDR1 and CDR2 sequences are MNHEY and SVGAGI. CDR3 nucleotide sequence: TGTGCCAGCAGTTACTCGGGGACAGGCTCCTACGAGCAGTACTTC. Translation: CASSYSGTGSYEQYF.

This chain uses TRBV6-1 with TRBJ1-5; tentative D call: TRBD1 (6 bases). Germline lookup yields CDR1 MNHNS and CDR2 SASEGT. V was shortened by 2 bases and J by 5 bases, with 16 bases between the two germline ends. This CDR3 has 16 amino acids. CDR3 sequence (DNA): TGTGCCAGCAGTGAACCGGGACAAATTATTCATCAGCCCCAGCATTTT. Translation gives CASSEPGQIIHQPQHF.

The chain has TRBV15 and TRBJ2-5; D gene unclear. Trimming shortened V by 1 base and J by 5 bases, and 11 bases separated the two germline ends. Germline assignment: CDR1 LNHNV and CDR2 YYDKDF (reference sequence). There are 14 residues in the CDR3. DNA of the CDR3: TGTGCCACCAGCAGAGTAGAGGTTGGGGAGACCCAGTACTTC. It translates to CATSRVEVGETQYF.

For this clone: Relative to the germline gene, one junction end is altered; a read error may explain this. J is TRBJ2-3 and V is TRBV7-9, with a tentative D call TRBD2 (6 bases). This CDR3 is built from 14 residues. Germline values: CDR1 SEHNR, CDR2 FQNEAQ (reference sequence). CDR3 protein: CASILAEGADTQYF. The CDR3 nucleotides are TGTGCCAGCATCTTAGCGGAGGGTGCAGATACGCAGTATTTT. Combining the CDR3 with reference TRBV7-9 and TRBJ2-3 gives the whole variable domain DTGVSQNPRHKITKRGQNVTFRCDPISEHNRLYWYRQTLGQGPEFLTYFQNEAQLEKSRLLSDRFSAERPKGSFSTLEIQRTEQGDSAMYLCASILAEGADTQYFGPGTRLTVL.

The rearrangement uses TRBV5-1 and TRBJ2-7; D is undetermined. The ends were cut back, 4 bases at V and 4 bases at J, with 12 bases in the middle. This CDR3 is built from 13 residues. Germline V lookup: CDR1 SGHRS, CDR2 YFSETQ. The CDR3 DNA reads as TGCGCCAGCAGCCTTACTTTCGGGTACGAGCAGTACTTC. Protein sequence: CASSLTFGYEQYF. The whole variable domain, filled in from reference TRBV5-1 and TRBJ2-7, reads KAGVTQTPRYLIKTRGQQVTLSCSPISGHRSVSWYQQTPGQGLQFLFEYFSETQRNKGNFPGRFSGRQFSNSRSEMNVSTLELGDSALYLCASSLTFGYEQYFGPGTRLTVT.

The V and J genes are TRBV5-1 and TRBJ1-2; TRBD1 agrees at 9 bases. Germline assignment: CDR1 SGHRS and CDR2 YFSETQ. V lost 0 bases to trimming and J lost 0 bases; unmatched junction nucleotides: 12. CDR3 size: 19 residues. The CDR3 sequence: CASSLGQGQGFSSNYGYTF. CDR3 coding DNA: TGCGCCAGCAGCTTGGGCCAGGGACAGGGCTTTAGTTCTAACTATGGCTACACCTTC.

This clone has just one count. V is TRBV7-9 and J is TRBJ1-2; the D gene is possibly TRBD1 (6 bases). Germline assignment: CDR1 SEHNR and CDR2 FQNEAQ (reference sequence). The CDR3 totals 15 residues. V was shortened by 8 bases and J by 0 bases, with 16 bases between the two germline ends. The CDR3 DNA sequence: TGTGCCAGCCCCGGGACATACAGACCTAACTATGGCTACACCTTC. Its translation: CASPGTYRPNYGYTF.

This rearrangement joins TRBV14 to TRBJ1-6; 7 bases are shared with TRBD1. Germline values: CDR1 SGHDN, CDR2 FVKESK. The trim removed 5 bases at V and 10 bases at J, leaving 5 bases unmatched. The CDR3 sequence is 13 residues long. The CDR3 DNA sequence: TGTGCCAGCAGCGTGCAGGGGGACTCACCCCTCCACTTT. The encoded protein is CASSVQGDSPLHF.

V gene TRBV9 combines with J gene TRBJ2-5; 9 bases fit TRBD2. In germline, CDR1 is SGDLS, CDR2 YYNGEE. V lost 4 bases to trimming and J lost 4 bases; unmatched junction nucleotides: 5. CDR3 length: 14 residues. The CDR3 here is CASSPGGGGETQYF. Written as DNA, the CDR3 is TGTGCCAGCAGCCCCGGCGGGGGGGGAGAGACCCAGTACTTC.

This clone was detected only a few times. The chain carries TRBV5-1 and TRBJ1-2; D may be TRBD1 (6 bases). The length of the CDR3 is 15 residues. V was clipped by 4 bases and J by 4 bases, with 17 bases between them. Germline V gives CDR1 SGHRS, CDR2 YFSETQ. CDR3 DNA: TGCGCCAGCAGCCCGTCCGGGACACAACTCTATGGCTACACCTTC. Encoded protein: CASSPSGTQLYGYTF.

This chain connects TRBV2 to TRBJ1-6; D not certain. Trimming left V 7 bases short and J 9 bases short, with 16 bases between. Per the germline V gene, CDR1 is SNHLY and CDR2 is FYNNEI. The CDR3 length is 14 residues. The CDR3 protein is CASTSEGRASPLHF. Here the CDR3 DNA reads TGTGCCAGCACTTCAGAGGGTCGAGCTTCACCCCTCCACTTT.

CDR3: CASSEEPGLYNEQFF. CDR3 nucleotide sequence: TGCGCCAGCAGTGAAGAACCGGGACTCTACAATGAGCAGTTCTTC. The V call is TRBV10-1, the J call TRBJ2-1; perhaps TRBD2 as D (6 bases). CDR3 length: 15 residues. Germline CDR1 and CDR2: WNHNN and SYGVQD (reference sequence). The V end was cut by 3 bases, the J end by 3 bases, with 12 bases between.

The chain has TRBV3-1 (or the pseudogene TRBV3-2) and TRBJ1-3; a possible D gene is TRBD1 (6 bases). Germline V gene lookup returns CDR1 LGHDT and CDR2 YNNKEL (reference sequence). The V gene lost 3 bases and the J gene lost 0 bases, with 21 bases spanning the gap. The CDR3 runs 19 residues. Here the CDR3 reads CASSQAGRGPESSGNTIYF. CDR3 sequence (DNA): TGTGCCAGCAGCCAGGCGGGCAGGGGTCCTGAAAGCTCTGGAAACACCATATATTTT.

This clone appeared a single time. The chain links TRBV20-1 to TRBJ2-1; the match to TRBD2 covers 8 bases. Unmatched junction bases numbered 9, after V lost 3 bases and J lost 8 bases. Germline V CDR1 and CDR2: DFQATT, SNEGSKA (reference sequence). The CDR3 is made up of 14 amino acids. The CDR3 sequence is CSASDGRGDDEQFF. The CDR3 DNA reads as TGCAGTGCTAGTGATGGGCGGGGGGACGATGAGCAGTTCTTC.

The genes are TRBV19 and TRBJ1-1; no firm D call. The CDR3 runs to 10 residues. The V gene's germline CDR1 is LNHDA and CDR2 SQIVND (reference sequence). Trimming removed 6 bases from V and 8 bases from J, with 7 bases in between. In DNA, the CDR3 is TGTGCCAGTAGCCCCCAAGAAGCTTTCTTT. This translates into CASSPQEAFF.

V gene TRBV5-1 combines with J gene TRBJ2-7, with TRBD2 identical over 7 bases. Trimming cost V 3 bases and J 3 bases; bases outside gene matches: 6. This CDR3 spans 14 amino acids. Germline CDR1 and CDR2: SGHRS and YFSETQ. CDR3 DNA sequence: TGCGCCAGCAGCTCTAGCGGACAAAACTACGAGCAGTACTTC. Translation: CASSSSGQNYEQYF.

The rearrangement joins TRBV9 to TRBJ1-5; 10 nucleotides agree with TRBD1. The CDR3 is 14 residues long. The V and J ends lost 7 bases and 0 bases, in that order; junction bases with no gene match: 1. Germline-derived CDR1 and CDR2 are SGDLS and YYNGEE. CDR3 region: CASGTGDSNQPQHF. CDR3 bases: TGTGCCAGCGGGACAGGGGATAGCAATCAGCCCCAGCATTTT.

In the case of this clone: Distinct nucleotide sequences in the sample also encode this CDR3. V and J are TRBV28 and TRBJ2-7; 8 bases are a match to TRBD1. Trimming at V came to 3 bases and at J to 4 bases, leaving 5 bases not matched to a gene. The CDR3 has 14 amino acids. Germline loops: CDR1 MDHEN, CDR2 SYDVKM. The CDR3 here is CASSLTGVGYEQYF. In nucleotides, the CDR3 is TGTGCCAGCAGTTTGACAGGGGTTGGGTACGAGCAGTACTTC.

This chain connects TRBV12-3 or TRBV12-4 to TRBJ1-6, with a tentative D call TRBD1 (5 bases). V was shortened by 5 bases and J by 11 bases, with 13 bases between the two germline ends. CDR3 size: 13 residues. CDR3 DNA: TGTGCCAGCAGTCGGACATGGGGTACACCCCTCCACTTT. It encodes CASSRTWGTPLHF.

V and J are TRBV6-1 and TRBJ1-2, with 7 bases fitting TRBD1. Germline CDR1 MNHNS, CDR2 SASEGT. V trimming: 3 bases; J trimming: 5 bases; junction bases outside the gene matches: 6. The CDR3 consists of 14 residues. This CDR3 is CASSDALRGYGYTF. CDR3 in DNA: TGTGCCAGCAGTGATGCACTCAGGGGGTATGGCTACACCTTC.

This clone was observed a handful of times. CDR3 nucleotides: TGTGCCACCAGTGACCCAGACAGGGGGGTGACTGAAGCTTTCTTT. Amino acid sequence: CATSDPDRGVTEAFF. The chain uses TRBV24-1 and TRBJ1-1; 9 bases line up with TRBD1. Germline values: CDR1 KGHDR, CDR2 SFDVKD. The V gene end was trimmed by 4 bases and the J gene end by 5 bases; junction bases not matched to a gene: 7. The CDR3 extends over 15 amino acids.

The table lists this clone with a count of one. The rearrangement uses TRBV6-5 and TRBJ1-1; D unresolved. This CDR3 region has 13 residues. From germline, CDR1 is MNHEY and CDR2 SVGAGI. V lost 7 bases, J lost 9 bases, and 18 bases lay in between. The CDR3 DNA reads TGTGCCAGCATCTCTCTGCCGGGAAGAAAAGCTTTCTTT. Amino acids: CASISLPGRKAFF.

V and J are TRBV10-3 and TRBJ2-1; 9 nucleotides align to TRBD1. Germline V lookup: CDR1 ENHRY, CDR2 SYGVKD. The V and J ends lost 8 bases and 8 bases, in that order; junction bases with no gene match: 7. The CDR3 runs to 13 residues. CDR3 loop: CAIGTGTTDEQFF. CDR3 sequence (DNA): TGTGCCATCGGGACAGGGACGACCGATGAGCAGTTCTTC.

For the CDR3, the DNA is TGTGCCACCAGTGGCCCCGGGACAGGATCCTACGAGCAGTACTTC. Its translation is CATSGPGTGSYEQYF. The chain uses TRBV24-1 and TRBJ2-7, with 8 positions matching TRBD1. Germline loops: CDR1 KGHDR, CDR2 SFDVKD. The ends lost 5 bases at V and 1 base at J; junction bases unmatched: 6. The CDR3 contains 15 residues.

This clone was counted a single time. The chain combines TRBV7-9 with TRBJ2-5, with 8 bases aligning to TRBD1. Germline CDR1 and CDR2: SEHNR and FQNEAQ (reference sequence). The CDR3 has 15 residues. The ends lost 4 bases at V and 6 bases at J; junction bases unmatched: 10. Here the CDR3 DNA reads TGTGCCAGCAGCTCCCCACAGGGGGTTGAACAGACCCAGTACTTC. Translating it yields CASSSPQGVEQTQYF.

CDR3 residues: CASSPGQVYNEQFF. The CDR3 coding sequence is TGTGCCAGCAGCCCGGGACAGGTCTACAATGAGCAGTTCTTC. The chain uses TRBV9 and TRBJ2-1, with 8 bases fitting TRBD1. Germline CDR1 and CDR2: SGDLS and YYNGEE. The CDR3 runs to 14 residues. With 4 bases clipped from V and 3 bases from J, the junction kept 3 bases outside the gene matches.